A selection of T cell receptor beta chains follows, all from one sample in a study of T cell responses to AZD1222 COVID-19 vaccine. Sequenced by immunoSEQ multiplex PCR; TCRdb stores in-frame clones only, minus some. This table has tens of thousands of clones, roughly 82% appearing once. The sequences come from peripheral blood, collected on day 0 of AZD1222 vaccination. The receptors come from an adult in good health. CDR3s include the opening cysteine and the closing phenylalanine or tryptophan. D genes are given only for firm matches. The size of a clone is reported for some rows only, either as once, few or many, or as a class for expanded clones.

V gene	D gene	clone size	J gene	CDR3 protein	CDR3 DNA
TRBV5-1	TRBD1	-	TRBJ1-2	CASSLGQGQGYTF	TGCGCCAGCAGCTTAGGACAGGGTCAAGGCTACACCTTC
TRBV9	-	-	TRBJ2-2	CASAPENTGELFF	TGTGCCAGCGCACCGGAAAACACCGGGGAGCTGTTTTTT
TRBV5-4	-	-	TRBJ2-5	CASRVDSQETQYF	TGTGCCAGCAGGGTTGACAGCCAAGAGACCCAGTACTTC
TRBV6-1	TRBD1	-	TRBJ1-2	CASSERDRGQGYTF	TGTGCCAGCAGTGAACGAGACAGGGGGCAAGGCTACACCTTC
TRBV3-1/TRBV3-2	-	-	TRBJ1-2	CASSQKGGGSGYTF	TGTGCCAGCAGCCAAAAAGGGGGGGGCTCTGGCTACACCTTC
TRBV27	-	-	TRBJ1-1	CASSLGGGGEAFF	TGTGCCAGCAGTTTAGGAGGGGGAGGTGAAGCTTTCTTT
TRBV4-1	TRBD2	-	TRBJ2-7	CASRPDQRGAYEQYF	TGCGCCAGCAGACCCGACCAGCGGGGGGCCTACGAGCAGTACTTC
TRBV18	TRBD1	once	TRBJ1-4	CASSQKTGGGEKLFF	TGTGCCAGCTCACAAAAGACAGGGGGCGGTGAAAAACTGTTTTTT
TRBV7-3	TRBD2	-	TRBJ2-3	CASSPSTSGGTDTQYF	TGTGCCAGCAGCCCTTCGACTAGCGGGGGCACAGATACGCAGTATTTT
TRBV6-2/TRBV6-3	TRBD2	-	TRBJ2-1	CASSYSGPRTSGHNEQFF	TGTGCCAGCAGTTACTCAGGCCCACGGACTAGCGGGCACAATGAGCAGTTCTTC
TRBV29-1	-	few	TRBJ1-2	CSVKSQNYGYTF	TGCAGCGTTAAGTCGCAGAACTATGGCTACACCTTC
TRBV5-6	-	-	TRBJ1-2	CASSLSLGGGGNYGYTF	TGTGCCAGCAGCCTATCCCTGGGGGGTGGAGGGAACTATGGCTACACCTTC
TRBV2	TRBD1	-	TRBJ1-1	CASFQGGGPTEAFF	TGTGCCAGCTTCCAAGGAGGGGGCCCCACTGAAGCTTTCTTT
TRBV4-2	-	-	TRBJ1-3	CASSQDPRGSGNTIYF	TGTGCCAGCAGCCAAGATCCGAGAGGCTCTGGAAACACCATATATTTT
TRBV28	TRBD1	-	TRBJ1-3	CASSRDRVSGNTIYF	TGTGCCAGCAGCCGGGACAGGGTCTCTGGAAACACCATATATTTT
TRBV28	-	few	TRBJ1-4	CASRGGAGGEKLFF	TGTGCCAGCAGGGGAGGGGCTGGGGGTGAAAAACTGTTTTTT
TRBV11-3	TRBD1	-	TRBJ1-1	CASSDRAHTEAFF	TGTGCCAGCAGCGACAGGGCCCACACTGAAGCTTTCTTT
TRBV6-2/TRBV6-3	-	-	TRBJ2-7	CASSSPGRISYEQYF	TGTGCCAGCAGTTCGCCGGGACGGATCTCCTACGAGCAGTACTTC
TRBV19	-	-	TRBJ2-5	CASSTAGRGQGQETQYF	TGTGCCAGTAGTACGGCGGGGCGGGGCCAGGGACAAGAGACCCAGTACTTC
TRBV11-2	-	-	TRBJ1-5	CASSFGWGGDQPQHF	TGTGCCAGCAGCTTTGGATGGGGGGGAGATCAGCCCCAGCATTTT
TRBV7-2	-	-	TRBJ1-2	CASSLGRTVYGYTF	TGTGCCAGCAGCTTAGGTAGGACCGTCTATGGCTACACCTTC
TRBV11-3	-	-	TRBJ2-5	CASSGEGLSWETQYF	TGTGCCAGCAGTGGAGAGGGGTTAAGTTGGGAGACCCAGTACTTC
TRBV10-3	TRBD1	-	TRBJ2-5	CAIRAGTATGLTQYF	TGTGCCATCAGAGCCGGGACAGCGACTGGTTTGACCCAGTACTTC
TRBV9	TRBD2	once	TRBJ2-3	CASSVEGSGADTQYF	TGTGCCAGCAGCGTAGAGGGTAGCGGGGCAGATACGCAGTATTTT